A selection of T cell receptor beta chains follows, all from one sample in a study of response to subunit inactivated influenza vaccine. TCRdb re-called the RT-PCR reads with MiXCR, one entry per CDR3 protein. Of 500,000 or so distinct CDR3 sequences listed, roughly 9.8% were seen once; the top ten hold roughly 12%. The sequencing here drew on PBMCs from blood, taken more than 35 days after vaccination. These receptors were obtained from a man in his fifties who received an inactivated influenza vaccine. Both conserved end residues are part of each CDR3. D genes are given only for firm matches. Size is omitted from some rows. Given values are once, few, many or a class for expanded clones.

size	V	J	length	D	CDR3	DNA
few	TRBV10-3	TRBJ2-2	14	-	CAISGQGLDGELFF	TGTGCCATCAGTGGTCAGGGGTTGGACGGGGAGCTGTTTTTT
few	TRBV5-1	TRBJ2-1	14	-	CASSLGDLNNEQFF	TGCGCCAGCAGCTTAGGGGATTTGAACAATGAGCAGTTCTTC
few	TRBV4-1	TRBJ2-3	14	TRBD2	CASSPLAVGDTQYF	TGCGCCAGCAGCCCACTAGCGGTCGGGGATACGCAGTATTTT
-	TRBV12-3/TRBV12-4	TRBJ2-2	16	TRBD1	CASSLGLQGDTGELFF	TGTGCCAGCAGTTTAGGACTCCAGGGGGACACCGGGGAGCTGTTTTTT
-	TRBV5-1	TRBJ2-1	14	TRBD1	CARNPGQGRNEQFF	TGCGCCAGGAATCCGGGACAGGGGCGCAATGAGCAGTTCTTC
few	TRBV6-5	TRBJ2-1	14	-	CASSYRGVYDEQFF	TGTGCCAGCAGTTACAGGGGGGTGTATGATGAGCAGTTCTTC
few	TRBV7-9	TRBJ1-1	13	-	CASNQRADFEAFF	TGTGCCAGCAACCAGAGGGCGGACTTTGAAGCTTTCTTT
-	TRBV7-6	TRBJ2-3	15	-	CASSLGALGTDTQYF	TGTGCCAGCAGCTTAGGAGCCCTCGGCACAGATACGCAGTATTTT
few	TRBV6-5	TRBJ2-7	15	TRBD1	CASSSPGTGGSEQYF	TGTGCCAGCAGTTCCCCCGGGACAGGGGGCTCCGAGCAGTACTTC
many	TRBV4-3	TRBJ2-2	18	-	CASSQALLIGRNTGELFF	TGCGCCAGCAGCCAAGCCCTTCTTATCGGGCGTAACACCGGGGAGCTGTTTTTT